The rows below give T cell receptor beta chains drawn from one sample of a study of T cell changes during pregnancy in multiple sclerosis. The assay was immunoSEQ multiplex PCR, and TCRdb's table has in-frame clones only and misses some. This sample has fewer than 30,000 clones; around nine tenths occur once, and the top ten carry around 0.67%. The sequencing here drew on CD4+ T cells from peripheral blood mononuclear cells, taken in the first trimester of pregnancy. The receptor source for this set is a female donor with multiple sclerosis, enrolled in a pregnancy study. CDR3s include the opening cysteine and the closing phenylalanine or tryptophan. The D gene is left open where the match is weak. Only part of the rows carry a size: once, few, many, or a class if the clone is expanded.

J gene	clone size	V gene	D gene	CDR3 protein	CDR3 DNA
TRBJ2-1	NA	TRBV5-4	NA	CASSLGTPLYNEQFF	TGTGCCAGCAGCCTCGGGACTCCCTTATACAATGAGCAGTTCTTC
TRBJ1-3	NA	TRBV19	NA	CASSPRDTGNTIYF	TGTGCCAGTAGTCCACGGGACACTGGAAACACCATATATTTT
TRBJ2-7	NA	TRBV9	TRBD2	CASSPRGLVPYEQYF	TGTGCCAGCAGCCCTAGGGGACTAGTCCCCTACGAGCAGTACTTC
TRBJ1-5	NA	TRBV5-6	NA	CASSLGQGQPQHF	TGTGCCAGCAGCTTAGGGCAGGGGCAGCCCCAGCATTTT
TRBJ1-2	NA	TRBV6-6	TRBD1	CASSYFWGQGYGYTF	TGTGCCAGCAGTTACTTCTGGGGACAGGGGTATGGCTACACCTTC
TRBJ2-3	NA	TRBV29-1	TRBD2	CSLSGGADTQYF	TGCAGCCTAAGCGGGGGGGCGGATACGCAGTATTTT
TRBJ1-2	NA	TRBV19	TRBD1	CASIRTGGYGYTF	TGTGCCAGTATACGGACAGGGGGCTATGGCTACACCTTC
TRBJ2-1	once	TRBV9	TRBD2	CASSARLAGEEFF	TGTGCCAGCAGCGCCCGACTAGCGGGGGAAGAGTTCTTC
TRBJ1-2	NA	TRBV2	NA	CATEITRVYGYTF	TGTGCCACCGAGATTACGCGGGTCTATGGCTACACCTTC
TRBJ1-3	NA	TRBV7-9	NA	CASSLRGIYGNTIYF	TGTGCCAGCAGCTTAAGGGGTATCTATGGAAACACCATATATTTT
TRBJ2-5	once	TRBV9	NA	CASSLNPGETQYF	TGTGCCAGCAGCCTCAACCCAGGGGAGACCCAGTACTTC
TRBJ1-5	NA	TRBV5-5	TRBD1	CASGDRGNQPQHF	TGTGCCAGCGGGGACAGGGGGAATCAGCCCCAGCATTTT
TRBJ1-1	NA	TRBV30	NA	CAWRPSQLNTEAFF	TGTGCCTGGAGACCCTCTCAGTTGAACACTGAAGCTTTCTTT
TRBJ2-5	NA	TRBV4-3	NA	CASSQGQQETQYF	TGCGCCAGCAGCCAAGGACAGCAAGAGACCCAGTACTTC
TRBJ2-1	NA	TRBV10-3	TRBD2	CAIRTGGDLGREFF	TGTGCCATCAGGACTGGGGGGGACCTAGGACGGGAGTTCTTC
TRBJ2-7	once	TRBV7-3	TRBD1	CASSLTGRDEQYF	TGTGCCAGCAGCTTGACAGGGCGCGACGAGCAGTACTTC
TRBJ1-2	NA	TRBV10-3	NA	CATQEAEGLGSYGYTF	TGTGCCACCCAGGAGGCAGAGGGCTTGGGTAGCTATGGCTACACCTTC
TRBJ1-2	NA	TRBV28	NA	CASNDRDGYTF	TGTGCCAGCAACGACAGAGATGGCTACACCTTC
TRBJ2-1	NA	TRBV6-5	TRBD2	CASRLRLAGGEQFF	TGTGCCAGCAGGCTCCGACTAGCGGGCGGTGAGCAGTTCTTC
TRBJ1-1	NA	TRBV5-1	NA	CASSSGQRSAFF	TGCGCCAGCAGCTCAGGACAGAGGTCAGCTTTCTTT
TRBJ1-1	few	TRBV6-5	NA	CASHPIGLTEAFF	TGTGCCAGCCACCCTATCGGTCTTACTGAAGCTTTCTTT
TRBJ1-2	NA	TRBV6-5	NA	CASSSFGQTYGYTF	TGTGCCAGCAGTTCCTTCGGACAGACCTATGGCTACACCTTC
TRBJ2-7	NA	TRBV2	NA	CASRVPLAAAGEQYF	TGTGCCAGCAGGGTTCCCCTTGCGGCGGCGGGCGAGCAGTACTTC
TRBJ2-1	NA	TRBV30	TRBD2	CAWSRTSGGLSSYNEQFF	TGTGCCTGGAGTAGGACTAGCGGGGGCTTGAGCTCCTACAATGAGCAGTTCTTC
TRBJ1-2	NA	TRBV2	NA	CASSRSNGYTF	TGTGCCAGCAGCCGCAGTAACGGCTACACCTTC
TRBJ2-7	NA	TRBV7-2	TRBD2	CASSRERGAPYEQYF	TGTGCCAGCAGCCGGGAGCGGGGGGCCCCCTACGAGCAGTACTTC
TRBJ1-1	NA	TRBV25-1	NA	CASRMRGQLNTEAFF	TGTGCCAGCAGGATGAGAGGACAACTGAACACTGAAGCTTTCTTT
TRBJ2-2	NA	TRBV7-8	NA	CASSPHGGELFF	TGTGCCAGCAGCCCCCACGGCGGGGAGCTGTTTTTT
TRBJ1-3	NA	TRBV5-4	NA	CASSLDPGGGGNTIYF	TGTGCCAGCAGCTTGGACCCGGGGGGAGGAGGAAACACCATATATTTT
TRBJ2-7	NA	TRBV7-6	NA	CASSLARGGDHYEQYF	TGTGCCAGCAGCTTAGCCCGAGGAGGCGACCACTACGAGCAGTACTTC
TRBJ1-1	NA	TRBV19	NA	CASRSYSVDTEAFF	TGTGCCAGTAGGAGTTATAGCGTAGACACTGAAGCTTTCTTT
TRBJ1-1	NA	TRBV18	NA	CASSSVQGFVDFF	TGTGCCAGCTCCTCCGTGCAGGGTTTTGTGGATTTCTTT
TRBJ2-3	NA	TRBV6-1	TRBD2	CASSGGLAGEDTQYF	TGTGCCAGCAGTGGGGGACTAGCGGGGGAAGATACGCAGTATTTT